These 29 T cell receptor beta chains came from one sample sequenced in a study of Graves' ophthalmopathy and Graves' hyperthyroidism. RNA served as the template for amplifying TCR beta CDR3 regions. First-round RT-PCR used HTBI primers; second-round multiplex PCR followed. Via MiXCR, TCRdb re-called the multiplex PCR reads, giving one row per CDR3 protein. The table includes some 240,000 distinct CDR3 sequences, about 46% detected once. The sample consisted of peripheral blood. These receptors came from an adult man with Graves' ophthalmopathy.

In its sample, this clonotype was seen a few times. V is TRBV5-1 and J is TRBJ1-1; D gene ambiguous. CDR1 is SGHRS and CDR2 is YFSETQ in the germline V gene. This CDR3 region has 14 residues. V was trimmed by 7 bases and J by 0 bases, leaving 13 bases between them. The CDR3 sequence: CASGPSTMNTEAFF. CDR3 DNA sequence: TGCGCCAGCGGTCCAAGTACTATGAACACTGAAGCTTTCTTT.

This clonotype was counted ten times or more. The chain employs TRBV7-9 and TRBJ1-2; TRBD1 matches at 8 bases. Germline assignment: CDR1 SEHNR and CDR2 FQNEAQ (reference sequence). The CDR3 sequence is 16 residues long. The trim removed 3 bases at V and 6 bases at J, leaving 12 bases unmatched. CDR3 residues: CASSFGKDREFHGYTF. In nucleotides, the CDR3 is TGTGCCAGCAGCTTTGGGAAGGACAGGGAATTTCATGGCTACACCTTC.

V is TRBV25-1 and J is TRBJ2-3, with TRBD1 matching 8 bases. Germline V lookup: CDR1 MGHDK, CDR2 SYGVNS. This CDR3 contains 14 residues. Trimming cost V 4 bases and J 1 base; bases outside gene matches: 1. Here the CDR3 DNA reads TGTGCCAGCAGTGCGGGACAGGGCACAGATACGCAGTATTTT. It codes for CASSAGQGTDTQYF.

CDR3 region: CASRPGQGVDEQFF. CDR3 nucleotides: TGTGCCAGCAGACCCGGACAGGGTGTCGATGAGCAGTTCTTC. The V gene is TRBV2, the J gene TRBJ2-7; 8 bases agree with TRBD1. The DNA end lines up better with TRBJ2-1; the J call may be wrong. The CDR3 runs 14 residues. Germline V gene data show CDR1 as SNHLY and CDR2 as FYNNEI.

V and J are TRBV7-9 and TRBJ1-2; tentative D call: TRBD1 (5 bases). The CDR3 has 15 amino acids. The germline CDR1 and CDR2 sequences are SEHNR and FQNEAQ (reference sequence). Between the trimmed V and J ends, which lost 5 bases and 5 bases, there was a span of 18 bases. Written as DNA, the CDR3 is TGTGCCAGCAGCGCAGGAGGGGACTTCTTGTATGGCTACACCTTC. Translating it yields CASSAGGDFLYGYTF.

This clonotype was counted between two and nine times. The chain recombines TRBV29-1 with TRBJ2-2; D gene ambiguous. CDR3 length equals 12 residues. Deletions cut 6 bases from V and 7 bases from J, with 12 bases between. In germline, CDR1 is SQVTM, CDR2 ANQGSEA. CDR3 sequence: CSVAGRNGELFF. The CDR3 DNA sequence: TGCAGCGTCGCTGGACGGAACGGGGAGCTGTTTTTT.

J is TRBJ2-7 and V is TRBV7-8; 11 bases align to TRBD2. Germline values: CDR1 SGHVS, CDR2 FQNEAQ. The ends lost 5 bases at V and 9 bases at J; junction bases unmatched: 15. The CDR3 covers 16 residues. The CDR3 region has the DNA TGTGCCAGCAGCAAATATAGCGGGGGGGCCGGGGATACGCAGTACTTC. Its translation: CASSKYSGGAGDTQYF.

Written as DNA, the CDR3 is TGTGCCATCAGTGCTCAGGGGGGCAGAGGCCATGGCTACACCTTC. This translates into CAISAQGGRGHGYTF. V is TRBV10-3 and J is TRBJ1-2; TRBD1 matches 7 bases. The CDR3 is 15 amino acids. Germline CDR1 reads ENHRY; CDR2 reads SYGVKD. V lost 4 bases and J lost 6; bases outside the gene matches: 11.

This chain uses TRBV10-2 with TRBJ1-2, with unresolved D. V gave up 0 bases and J gave up 3 bases, with 5 bases separating them. CDR3 size: 13 residues. The germline CDR1 and CDR2 sequences are WSHSY and SAAADI. CDR3 sequence: CASSESAYYGYTF. The CDR3 DNA follows: TGCGCCAGCAGTGAGTCCGCCTACTATGGCTACACCTTC.

The chain links TRBV24-1 to TRBJ1-3, with D hard to call. The length of the CDR3 is 15 residues. From germline, CDR1 is KGHDR and CDR2 SFDVKD. Trimming removed 5 bases at V and 0 bases at J, with 10 bases between. The CDR3 is CATSATGGSGNTIYF. CDR3 nucleotide sequence: TGTGCCACCAGTGCGACGGGAGGCTCTGGAAACACCATATATTTT.

This sequence joins TRBV7-2 and TRBJ1-4, with D possibly being TRBD1 (6 bases). Germline V gene data show CDR1 as SGHTA and CDR2 as FQGNSA. This CDR3 spans 16 amino acids. V lost 3 bases, J lost 3 bases, and 14 bases lay in between. CDR3 residues: CASSLAPTGPNEKLFF. The CDR3 DNA is TGTGCCAGCAGCTTGGCCCCGACAGGTCCTAATGAAAAACTGTTTTTT.

This clonotype was observed a few times. The chain combines TRBV2 with TRBJ1-1; 7 bases line up with TRBD1. Per the germline V gene, CDR1 is SNHLY and CDR2 is FYNNEI. Losses at the gene ends were 7 bases for V and 0 bases for J; bases not matched to a gene: 8. CDR3 size: 15 residues. In DNA form, the CDR3 reads TGTGCCAGCATCGAGGCCCAGGGGGTGAACACTGAAGCTTTCTTT. Translating it yields CASIEAQGVNTEAFF.

The V gene is TRBV29-1, the J gene TRBJ2-7; 8 bases are a match to TRBD1. J lost 2 bases, V lost 0 bases, and 18 bases had no gene match. CDR1 SQVTM and CDR2 ANQGSEA come from the germline V gene. The CDR3 length is 19 residues. The CDR3 here is CSVEDRRTGIGETPYEQYF. The CDR3 region has the DNA TGCAGCGTTGAAGATCGCCGGACAGGGATAGGGGAGACCCCCTACGAGCAGTACTTC.

In its sample, this clonotype was seen a few times. The chain carries TRBV6-1 and TRBJ1-5, with TRBD1 matching 7 bases. With 4 bases clipped from V and 11 bases from J, the junction kept 14 bases outside the gene matches. The CDR3 totals 15 residues. Germline loops: CDR1 MNHNS, CDR2 SASEGT. The CDR3 here is CASSAGDSRVQAQHF. CDR3 coding DNA: TGTGCCAGCAGTGCAGGGGACAGCCGAGTTCAAGCCCAGCATTTT.

This clonotype is classed as medium-sized. The V gene is TRBV29-1, the J gene TRBJ2-5, with D perhaps matching TRBD1 (6 bases). This CDR3 is built from 13 residues. CDR1 SQVTM and CDR2 ANQGSEA come from the germline V gene. V was shortened by 0 bases and J by 4 bases, with 9 bases between the two germline ends. CDR3 in DNA: TGCAGCGTTGAAGAGGGCAGGGGAGAGACCCAGTACTTC. Protein: CSVEEGRGETQYF.

This clonotype was seen a few times. The chain carries TRBV15 and TRBJ1-4; 8 nucleotides align to TRBD1. CDR3 size: 15 residues. Trimming removed 0 bases from V and 7 bases from J; junction bases left unmatched: 4. Germline assignment: CDR1 LNHNV and CDR2 YYDKDF (reference sequence). CDR3 bases: TGTGCCACCAGCAGAGACAGGGACAGGAGTGAAAAACTGTTTTTT. Its protein is CATSRDRDRSEKLFF.

This clonotype was recorded many times. This chain connects TRBV10-3 to TRBJ1-6, with 9 bases aligning to TRBD1. Germline V gene lookup returns CDR1 ENHRY and CDR2 SYGVKD. J lost 9 bases, V lost 1 base, and 7 bases had no gene match. This CDR3 region has 16 residues. CDR3 loop: CAISEFSGTGSSPLHF. The CDR3 DNA reads as TGTGCCATCAGTGAGTTTTCCGGGACAGGGAGTTCACCCCTCCACTTT.

This clonotype was seen a handful of times. V is TRBV7-9 and J is TRBJ1-2; possible D gene TRBD1, 5 bases. V was clipped by 5 bases and J by 8 bases, with 21 bases between them. Germline loops: CDR1 SEHNR, CDR2 FQNEAQ (reference sequence). The CDR3 spans 15 residues. This CDR3 is CASSAAGGVIGGYTF. The CDR3 DNA reads TGTGCCAGCAGCGCGGCTGGGGGGGTCATTGGGGGCTACACCTTC.

The J gene is TRBJ1-5, the V gene TRBV7-9; D uncertain. Per the germline V gene, CDR1 is SEHNR and CDR2 is FQNEAQ (reference sequence). This CDR3 spans 12 amino acids. V was cut by 6 bases and J by 7 bases, with 10 bases left in between. This CDR3 reads CASSRTGQPQHF. DNA for the CDR3: TGTGCCAGCAGTCGGACTGGACAGCCCCAGCATTTT.

This chain joins TRBV7-9 and TRBJ1-1; D is possibly TRBD1 (6 bases). Germline CDR1 reads SEHNR; CDR2 reads FQNEAQ (reference sequence). The CDR3 runs 12 residues. Between the trimmed V and J ends, which lost 5 bases and 7 bases, there was a span of 11 bases. CDR3 residues: CASSQGQIEAFF. CDR3 DNA sequence: TGTGCCAGCAGCCAAGGACAGATTGAAGCTTTCTTT. The variable domain in full, completed from reference TRBV7-9 and TRBJ1-1, reads DTGVSQNPRHKITKRGQNVTFRCDPISEHNRLYWYRQTLGQGPEFLTYFQNEAQLEKSRLLSDRFSAERPKGSFSTLEIQRTEQGDSAMYLCASSQGQIEAFFGQGTRLTVV.

This clonotype was detected ten times or more. This chain joins TRBV2 and TRBJ2-7; D may match TRBD1 or TRBD2 (5 bases each). The CDR3 is 14 amino acids. Germline V gene data show CDR1 as SNHLY and CDR2 as FYNNEI. V dropped 5 bases and J dropped 4 bases, with 15 bases sitting between them. The CDR3 DNA sequence: TGTGCCAGCAGTCTTTCGGGGCTCAGGTACGAGCAGTACTTC. Translation: CASSLSGLRYEQYF.

The CDR3 bases are TGCAGCGTTGAAGCCCCCGCGCAAGAGACCCAGTACTTC. It yields the protein CSVEAPAQETQYF. The chain links TRBV29-1 to TRBJ2-5; D is undetermined. The CDR3 loop spans 13 amino acids. From germline, CDR1 is SQVTM and CDR2 ANQGSEA. V lost 1 base and J 2 bases, leaving 8 bases between the germline ends.

J is TRBJ1-1 and V is TRBV10-3; maybe TRBD1 (5 bases). Germline V gene sequence: CDR1 ENHRY, CDR2 SYGVKD. V shed 2 bases and J shed 4 bases, with 20 bases lying between them. The CDR3 is 17 amino acids. The chain's CDR3 is CAISENPGVKVATEAFF. CDR3 coding DNA: TGTGCCATCAGTGAGAATCCGGGGGTGAAGGTGGCCACTGAAGCTTTCTTT.

The chain employs TRBV5-1 and TRBJ1-3, with 7 bases matching TRBD1. The CDR3 loop spans 15 amino acids. In germline, CDR1 is SGHRS, CDR2 YFSETQ. V shed 0 bases and J 3 bases; nucleotides not matched to a gene: 3. CDR3 sequence (DNA): TGCGCCAGCAGCTTGGGGGACAGCCGTGGAAACACCATATATTTT. Its protein product is CASSLGDSRGNTIYF.

This clonotype was seen more than once but under ten times. The V gene is TRBV6-6, the J gene TRBJ1-1; D uncertain. V was trimmed by 6 bases and J by 5 bases, leaving 10 bases between them. CDR3 length equals 12 residues. Germline values: CDR1 MNHNY, CDR2 SVGAGI (reference sequence). CDR3 amino acids: CASRSGVTEAFF. DNA of the CDR3: TGTGCCAGCAGGTCCGGGGTGACTGAAGCTTTCTTT.

The chain links TRBV30 to TRBJ1-4; D unresolved. V lost 2 bases to trimming and J lost 8 bases, with 12 bases between them. CDR1 is GTSNPN and CDR2 is SVGIG in the germline V gene (reference sequence). CDR3 length: 13 residues. Written as DNA, the CDR3 is TGTGCCTGGAGTACGGCAGCGAGGGAAAAACTGTTTTTT. This encodes CAWSTAAREKLFF.

The chain combines TRBV4-2 with TRBJ1-5, with 7 bases matching TRBD1. Germline trimming cut 2 bases from V and 6 bases from J; bases unmatched to any gene: 4. Per the germline V gene, CDR1 is LGHNA and CDR2 is YNFKEQ. There are 14 residues in the CDR3. The CDR3 coding sequence is TGTGCCAGCAGCCAACCAGGGGGTGGTCAGCCCCAGCATTTT. The encoded protein is CASSQPGGGQPQHF.

For this clonotype: The conserved phenylalanine or tryptophan normally closing the CDR3 is absent here, so this likely arose from a read error. The V gene is TRBV5-1, the J gene TRBJ2-7; 9 nucleotides match TRBD1. Germline V gives CDR1 SGHRS, CDR2 YFSETQ. J lost 3 bases, V lost 4 bases, and 5 bases had no gene match. The CDR3 is 14 residues long. CDR3 DNA sequence: TGCGCCAGCAGCCCATCGACAGGGGGCTACGAGCAGTACCTC. This encodes CASSPSTGGYEQYL.

V usage is TRBV6-4 and J usage is TRBJ1-2; D not certain. Per germline, CDR1 MRHNA and CDR2 SNTAGT. The length of the CDR3 is 13 residues. V dropped 8 bases and J dropped 2 bases, with 12 bases sitting between them. In DNA form, the CDR3 reads TGTGCCAGCTCTGTCTCACTGAACTATGGCTACACCTTC. This codes for CASSVSLNYGYTF.